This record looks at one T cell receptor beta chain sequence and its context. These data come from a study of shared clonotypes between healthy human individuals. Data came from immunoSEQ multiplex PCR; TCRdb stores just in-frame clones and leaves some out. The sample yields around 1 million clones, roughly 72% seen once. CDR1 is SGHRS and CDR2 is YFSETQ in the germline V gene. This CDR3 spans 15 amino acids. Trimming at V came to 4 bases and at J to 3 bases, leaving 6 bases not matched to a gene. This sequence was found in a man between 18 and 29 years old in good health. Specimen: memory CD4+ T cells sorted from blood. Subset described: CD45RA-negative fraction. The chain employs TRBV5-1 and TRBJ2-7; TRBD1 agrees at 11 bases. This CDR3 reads CASSLTGQGDYEQYF. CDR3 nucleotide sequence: TGCGCCAGCAGCCTAACGGGACAGGGGGACTACGAGCAGTACTTC.